A selection of T cell receptor beta chains follows, all from one sample in a study of T cells in Graves' hyperthyroidism and ophthalmopathy. TCRdb recomputed calls from the multiplex PCR reads with MiXCR, one row per CDR3 protein. This table has 530,000 or so distinct CDR3 sequences, just over 45% appearing once. Sequenced material: peripheral blood or thyroid tissue (not recorded which). These receptors originate from a woman aged 18 to 35 with Graves' hyperthyroidism. CDR3s include the opening cysteine and the closing phenylalanine or tryptophan. The D gene is left open where the match is weak. Size tells how often a clone was seen (once, few, many) or the class of an expanded clone, and some rows leave it out.

j_call | clone_size | v_call | d_call | cdr3_aa | cdr3_nt
TRBJ1-5 | NA | TRBV12-3/TRBV12-4 | NA | CASSLWGRNQPQHF | TGTGCCAGCAGTTTGTGGGGCAGGAATCAGCCCCAGCATTTT
TRBJ2-5 | many | TRBV20-1 | NA | CSAVEFQVYQETQYF | TGCAGTGCTGTCGAGTTCCAAGTGTACCAAGAGACCCAGTACTTC
TRBJ2-7 | NA | TRBV20-1 | NA | CSASAGAGGEQYF | TGCAGTGCTAGTGCAGGGGCGGGTGGCGAGCAGTACTTC
TRBJ1-3 | NA | TRBV3-1 | NA | CASSRDFGNTIYF | TGTGCCAGCAGCCGGGATTTCGGAAACACCATATATTTT
TRBJ2-7 | NA | TRBV7-9 | TRBD2 | CASSLVAGAGYEQYF | TGTGCCAGCAGCTTAGTGGCGGGAGCGGGTTACGAGCAGTACTTC
TRBJ2-5 | NA | TRBV12-3/TRBV12-4 | NA | CASRPSGMNTGETQYF | TGTGCCAGCAGACCCAGCGGAATGAACACCGGGGAGACCCAGTACTTC
TRBJ1-2 | NA | TRBV29-1 | NA | CSSPWVSGYTF | TGCAGCTCACCTTGGGTCAGTGGCTACACCTTC
TRBJ1-1 | many | TRBV27 | TRBD1 | CASSLSPGGTGGTEAFF | TGTGCCAGCAGTTTATCTCCAGGGGGGACGGGAGGTACTGAAGCTTTCTTT
TRBJ1-1 | NA | TRBV6-1 | TRBD1 | CASSFRDREHRGAFF | TGTGCCAGCAGCTTCCGGGACAGGGAACACCGGGGAGCTTTCTTT
TRBJ2-1 | NA | TRBV5-1 | TRBD2 | CASTWRESSYNEQFF | TGCGCCAGCACTTGGCGGGAGAGCTCCTACAATGAGCAGTTCTTC
TRBJ2-3 | NA | TRBV9 | NA | CASSVTSGPWTQYF | TGTGCCAGCAGCGTAACTTCGGGGCCTTGGACGCAGTATTTT
TRBJ2-7 | NA | TRBV6-9 | TRBD1 | CASSYARDRTYEQYF | TGTGCCAGCAGTTATGCGAGGGACAGGACCTACGAGCAGTACTTC
TRBJ2-2 | many | TRBV19 | TRBD1 | CASRPGAGGETGELFF | TGTGCCAGTAGACCCGGGGCAGGGGGCGAGACCGGGGAGCTGTTTTTT
TRBJ2-5 | NA | TRBV4-1 | NA | CASSRGSAQETQHF | TGCGCCAGCAGCCGAGGGTCAGCACAAGAGACCCAGCACTTC
TRBJ2-1 | few | TRBV7-2 | NA | CASSLGLASNEQFF | TGTGCCAGCAGCTTAGGGTTAGCCTCCAATGAGCAGTTCTTC
TRBJ1-2 | NA | TRBV30 | NA | CAWSWGGNNGYTF | TGTGCCTGGAGCTGGGGGGGGAATAATGGCTACACCTTC
TRBJ2-7 | few | TRBV12-5 | NA | CASGLLVLWETYEQYF | TGTGCTAGTGGCCTATTGGTCTTATGGGAGACCTACGAGCAGTACTTC
TRBJ1-3 | many | TRBV11-2 | NA | CASALQGESGNTIYF | TGTGCCAGCGCGCTACAGGGAGAGTCTGGAAACACCATATATTTT
TRBJ2-7 | NA | TRBV5-1 | NA | CASSLTTSSYGQYF | TGCGCCAGCAGCTTGACCACTAGCTCCTACGGGCAGTACTTC
TRBJ2-1 | many | TRBV7-3 | NA | CASSHSVGEQFF | TGTGCCAGCAGCCACTCGGTCGGTGAGCAGTTCTTC
TRBJ1-4 | NA | TRBV11-2 | NA | CASSLSSVKMGEKLFF | TGTGCCAGCAGCTTGTCTTCAGTCAAGATGGGTGAAAAACTGTTTTTT
TRBJ2-7 | once | TRBV25-1 | NA | CAYRRYSYEQYF | TGTGCCTACAGGAGGTACTCCTACGAGCAGTACTTC
TRBJ1-2 | once | TRBV10-2 | NA | CASSEEGHGYTF | TGCGCCAGCAGTGAAGAGGGGCACGGCTACACCTTC
TRBJ2-7 | NA | TRBV5-1 | NA | CASSLRGDLGYEQYF | TGCGCCAGCAGCTTGAGGGGGGACCTCGGATACGAGCAGTACTTC
TRBJ2-5 | many | TRBV6-1 | NA | CASSEGTAQETQYF | TGTGCCAGCAGTGAAGGGACAGCACAAGAGACCCAGTACTTC
TRBJ2-5 | many | TRBV7-6 | TRBD2 | CASSEASRTSGGETQYF | TGTGCCAGCAGCGAAGCCTCCCGGACTAGCGGGGGAGAGACCCAGTACTTC
TRBJ2-2 | many | TRBV7-2 | NA | CASSFWGTGELFF | TGTGCCAGCAGCTTCTGGGGCACCGGGGAGCTGTTTTTT
TRBJ1-5 | NA | TRBV29-1 | NA | CSVGGGSNQPQHF | TGCAGCGTAGGGGGGGGGAGCAATCAGCCCCAGCATTTT